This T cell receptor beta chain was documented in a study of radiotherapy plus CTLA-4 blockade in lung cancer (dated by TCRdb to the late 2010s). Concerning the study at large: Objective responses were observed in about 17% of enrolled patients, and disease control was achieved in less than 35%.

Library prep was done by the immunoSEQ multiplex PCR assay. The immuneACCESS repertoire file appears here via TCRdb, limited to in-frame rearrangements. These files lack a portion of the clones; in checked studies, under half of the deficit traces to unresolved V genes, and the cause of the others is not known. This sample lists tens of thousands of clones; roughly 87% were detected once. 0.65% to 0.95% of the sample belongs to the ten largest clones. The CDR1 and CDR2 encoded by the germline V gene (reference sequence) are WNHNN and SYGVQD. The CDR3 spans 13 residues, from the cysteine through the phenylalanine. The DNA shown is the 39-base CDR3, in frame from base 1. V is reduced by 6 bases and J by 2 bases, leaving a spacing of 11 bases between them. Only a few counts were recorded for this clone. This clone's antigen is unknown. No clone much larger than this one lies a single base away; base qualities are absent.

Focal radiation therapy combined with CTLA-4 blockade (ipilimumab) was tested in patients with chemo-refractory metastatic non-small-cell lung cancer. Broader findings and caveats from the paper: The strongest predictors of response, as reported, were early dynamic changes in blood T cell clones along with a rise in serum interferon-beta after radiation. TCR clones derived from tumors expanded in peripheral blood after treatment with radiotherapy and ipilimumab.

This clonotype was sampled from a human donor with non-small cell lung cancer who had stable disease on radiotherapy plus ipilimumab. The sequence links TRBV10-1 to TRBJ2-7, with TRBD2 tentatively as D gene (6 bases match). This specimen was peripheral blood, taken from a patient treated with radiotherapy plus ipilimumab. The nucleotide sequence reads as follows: TGCGCCAGCAGCCCGGGACTTACCTACGAGCAGTACTTC. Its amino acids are CASSPGLTYEQYF.